This TCR beta chain was sequenced in a study of blood T cell repertoires in COVID-19. From germline, CDR1 is MDHEN and CDR2 SYDVKM. The CDR3 is 16 residues long. V was clipped by 4 bases and J by 1 base, with 16 bases between them. As handled by the study authors: From reference gene primer amplification, estimates of nucleated cell counts were derived. Method: immunoSEQ multiplex PCR; TCRdb's copy keeps in-frame clones and lacks some. D and trimming come from the DNA, and the V and J calls and clone size come from that table. The data show about 150,000 clones, around 89% seen once. The table lists this clone with a few counts.

The source material was peripheral blood. This sequence originates from a man aged 55 to 70 with active or convalescent COVID-19. This chain uses TRBV28 with TRBJ1-1; D call uncertain. This CDR3 reads CASSSPSLGPNTEAFF. CDR3 coding DNA: TGTGCCAGCAGTTCTCCTTCCTTGGGCCCGAACACTGAAGCTTTCTTT.